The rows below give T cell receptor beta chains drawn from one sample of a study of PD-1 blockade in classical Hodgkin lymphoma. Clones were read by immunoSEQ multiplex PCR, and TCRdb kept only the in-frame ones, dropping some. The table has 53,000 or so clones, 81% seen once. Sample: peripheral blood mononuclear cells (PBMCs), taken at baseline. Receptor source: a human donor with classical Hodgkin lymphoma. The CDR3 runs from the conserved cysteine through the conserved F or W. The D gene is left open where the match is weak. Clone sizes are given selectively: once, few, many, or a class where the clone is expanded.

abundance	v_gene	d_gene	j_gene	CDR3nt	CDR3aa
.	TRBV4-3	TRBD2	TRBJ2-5	TGCGCCAGCAGCCGAGGGAGGGAACTACAAGAGACCCAGTACTTC	CASSRGRELQETQYF
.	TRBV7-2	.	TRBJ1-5	TGTGCCAGCAGCCCCCCAGTAAGTGAGGGGTATGGTCAGCCCCAGCATTTT	CASSPPVSEGYGQPQHF
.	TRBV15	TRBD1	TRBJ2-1	TGTGCCACCAGCAGCGACAGGGCCCCCTTGAATGAGCAGTTCTTC	CATSSDRAPLNEQFF
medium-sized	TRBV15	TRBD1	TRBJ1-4	TGTGCCACCAGCCAAGGGACAGGGGTCGTTGAAAAACTGTTTTTT	CATSQGTGVVEKLFF
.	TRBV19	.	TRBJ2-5	TGTGCCAGTAGTGGCTCGGGGGCGCGGGAGACCCAGTACTTC	CASSGSGARETQYF
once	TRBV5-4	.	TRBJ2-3	TGTGCCAGCAGCGGGACGACAGGCGATACGCAGTATTTT	CASSGTTGDTQYF
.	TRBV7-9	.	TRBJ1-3	TGTGCCAGCGACCTCCCGCAAGGAAACACCATATATTTT	CASDLPQGNTIYF
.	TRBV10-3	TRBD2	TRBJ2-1	TGTGCCATCAGGGCTGGACTAGCGGGAGGCAAAATAAACTCCTACAATGAGCAGTTCTTC	CAIRAGLAGGKINSYNEQFF
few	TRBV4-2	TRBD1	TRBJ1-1	TGTGCCAGCAGCCAAACCTTGACAGGGCTAAACACTGAAGCTTTCTTT	CASSQTLTGLNTEAFF
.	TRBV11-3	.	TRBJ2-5	TGTGCCAGCACCTGGGGGGAGGAAGAGACCCAGTACTTC	CASTWGEEETQYF
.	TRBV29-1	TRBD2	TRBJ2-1	TGCAGCGTTGGACTAGCGCCTAATGAGCAGTTCTTC	CSVGLAPNEQFF
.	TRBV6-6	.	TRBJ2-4	TGTGCCAGCAGAACCCTTGCGGGAGCCAAAAACATTCAGTACTTC	CASRTLAGAKNIQYF
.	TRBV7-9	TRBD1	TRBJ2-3	TGTGCCAGCAGCGTGGGACAGGGGACAGATACGCAGTATTTT	CASSVGQGTDTQYF
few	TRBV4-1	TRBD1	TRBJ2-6	TGCGCCAGCAGCCTCCGGGACAGGGCTCCTGGGGCCAACGTCCTGACTTTC	CASSLRDRAPGANVLTF
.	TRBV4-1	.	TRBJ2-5	TGCGCCAGCAGCCAGGAGGGGGGTAGCGGTAAAGAGACCCAGTACTTC	CASSQEGGSGKETQYF
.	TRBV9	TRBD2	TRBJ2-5	TGTGCCAGCAGCCCAGGGCTAGCGGGGATTCAAGAGACCCAGTACTTC	CASSPGLAGIQETQYF
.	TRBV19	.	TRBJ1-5	TGTGCCAGTAGCCCCAGGGGTGGGGGTTATAGCAATCAGCCCCAGCATTTT	CASSPRGGGYSNQPQHF
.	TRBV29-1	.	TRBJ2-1	TGCAGCGTCCACCGGCCAGGGTGGGAGCAGTTCTTC	CSVHRPGWEQFF
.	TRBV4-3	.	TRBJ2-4	TGCGCCAGCAGCCAAGATAGCGGACAAAACATTCAGTACTTC	CASSQDSGQNIQYF
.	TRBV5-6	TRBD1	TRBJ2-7	TGTGCCAGCAGCGCAATAGGGGACAGGGGTAGGGCCTACGAGCAGTACTTC	CASSAIGDRGRAYEQYF
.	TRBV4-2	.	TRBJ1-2	TGTGCCAGCAGCCAAGATCTTGCAGGGGTTGGCGGCTATGGCTACACCTTC	CASSQDLAGVGGYGYTF
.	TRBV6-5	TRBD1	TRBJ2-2	TGTGCCAGCAGTTACCGGACAGGGGGCGCCGGGGAGCTGTTTTTT	CASSYRTGGAGELFF
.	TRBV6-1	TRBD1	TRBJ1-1	TGTGCCAGCAGGCAGGGGGGCACTGAAGCTTTCTTT	CASRQGGTEAFF
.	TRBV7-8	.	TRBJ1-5	TGTGCCAGCAGCCGGGGGGAGTATAGCAATCAGCCCCAGCATTTT	CASSRGEYSNQPQHF